A selection of T cell receptor beta chains follows, all from one sample in a study of T cells in Graves' hyperthyroidism and ophthalmopathy. In TCRdb, the multiplex PCR reads were re-called with MiXCR into one record per CDR3 protein. The sample holds roughly 740,000 distinct CDR3 sequences, about 17% seen once. The sample taken for sequencing was blood. These TCRs come from a man aged 18-30 years with Graves' hyperthyroidism. Both conserved end residues are part of each CDR3. Each record gives: V gene, J gene, clone size, CDR3 protein. Some rows have no size entry. The others give once, few or many, or a class for an expanded clone.

v_call: TRBV5-5
j_call: TRBJ2-1
clone_size: few
cdr3_aa: CASSQGSGPDNEQFF

v_call: TRBV20-1
j_call: TRBJ1-5
clone_size: few
cdr3_aa: CSARGQLNQPQHF

v_call: TRBV10-2
j_call: TRBJ2-4
clone_size: few
cdr3_aa: CASSEPGHPRIQYF

v_call: TRBV2
j_call: TRBJ2-7
clone_size: NA
cdr3_aa: CASSTGRGTYEQYF

v_call: TRBV5-1
j_call: TRBJ2-7
clone_size: NA
cdr3_aa: CASSLGMTNSYEQYF

v_call: TRBV5-1
j_call: TRBJ2-7
clone_size: few
cdr3_aa: CASSPDRGRGPIYEQYF

v_call: TRBV7-2
j_call: TRBJ1-1
clone_size: NA
cdr3_aa: CASRGWDTEAFF

v_call: TRBV18
j_call: TRBJ2-5
clone_size: few
cdr3_aa: CASSPGTGDETQYF

v_call: TRBV5-6
j_call: TRBJ2-7
clone_size: NA
cdr3_aa: CASSLRARGNYEQYF

v_call: TRBV6-1
j_call: TRBJ2-1
clone_size: NA
cdr3_aa: CASSSRVAGVSYNEQFF

v_call: TRBV3-1
j_call: TRBJ2-5
clone_size: many
cdr3_aa: CASSQSSQETQYF

v_call: TRBV4-3
j_call: TRBJ1-3
clone_size: NA
cdr3_aa: CASSQAVGSGNTIYF

v_call: TRBV12-3/TRBV12-4
j_call: TRBJ2-1
clone_size: many
cdr3_aa: CASSRELAGVVYNEQFF

v_call: TRBV20-1
j_call: TRBJ1-6
clone_size: few
cdr3_aa: CSVGPGTANSPLHF

v_call: TRBV20-1
j_call: TRBJ2-3
clone_size: many
cdr3_aa: CSATRGIPADTQYF

v_call: TRBV30
j_call: TRBJ1-1
clone_size: NA
cdr3_aa: CALGSVSEAFF

v_call: TRBV2
j_call: TRBJ2-2
clone_size: NA
cdr3_aa: CASRVDLAPGELFF

v_call: TRBV20-1
j_call: TRBJ2-7
clone_size: many
cdr3_aa: CSARIPRVEYEQYF

v_call: TRBV2
j_call: TRBJ1-1
clone_size: few
cdr3_aa: CASSEGLGVNTEAFF

v_call: TRBV7-9
j_call: TRBJ2-5
clone_size: NA
cdr3_aa: CASSLPVGRQETQYF

v_call: TRBV19
j_call: TRBJ2-1
clone_size: NA
cdr3_aa: CASSDSGWGDEQFF

v_call: TRBV20-1
j_call: TRBJ2-5
clone_size: NA
cdr3_aa: CSARGREAGQETQYF

v_call: TRBV28
j_call: TRBJ2-1
clone_size: many
cdr3_aa: CASSGVRGTDNEQFF

v_call: TRBV25-1
j_call: TRBJ2-5
clone_size: NA
cdr3_aa: CASSRQNGETQYF

v_call: TRBV5-4
j_call: TRBJ2-1
clone_size: few
cdr3_aa: CASTRTAHVGNEQFF

v_call: TRBV28
j_call: TRBJ2-2
clone_size: few
cdr3_aa: CASSLLLAGPGELFF

v_call: TRBV11-1
j_call: TRBJ2-7
clone_size: NA
cdr3_aa: CASSLPLSSEQYF

v_call: TRBV28
j_call: TRBJ1-1
clone_size: NA
cdr3_aa: CASSTYTEAFF

v_call: TRBV6-2/TRBV6-3
j_call: TRBJ2-7
clone_size: many
cdr3_aa: CASSRGPTYEQYF

v_call: TRBV2
j_call: TRBJ2-1
clone_size: NA
cdr3_aa: CASRRTSGWNHEQFF

v_call: TRBV5-1
j_call: TRBJ2-5
clone_size: NA
cdr3_aa: CASRSYGETQYF

v_call: TRBV29-1
j_call: TRBJ2-1
clone_size: few
cdr3_aa: CSAPGTSDYNEQFF

v_call: TRBV5-1
j_call: TRBJ1-1
clone_size: few
cdr3_aa: CASKEGRFEAFF

v_call: TRBV5-4
j_call: TRBJ2-7
clone_size: once
cdr3_aa: CASSLNIGSYEQYF

v_call: TRBV27
j_call: TRBJ1-2
clone_size: many
cdr3_aa: CASRDSYGYTF

v_call: TRBV19
j_call: TRBJ2-7
clone_size: NA
cdr3_aa: CASSILGDSSYEQYF

v_call: TRBV29-1
j_call: TRBJ2-5
clone_size: many
cdr3_aa: CSVGAGGKETQYF

v_call: TRBV12-3/TRBV12-4
j_call: TRBJ1-1
clone_size: many
cdr3_aa: CASSLNSFYTEAFF

v_call: TRBV6-1
j_call: TRBJ1-1
clone_size: many
cdr3_aa: CASSARGGGTEAFF

v_call: TRBV11-3
j_call: TRBJ2-5
clone_size: many
cdr3_aa: CASSPYTGEGETQYF

v_call: TRBV27
j_call: TRBJ1-6
clone_size: NA
cdr3_aa: CASSHDRVSPLHF